The entry below describes one T cell receptor beta chain. Its target is not known. This sample was included in a study of cytomegalovirus exposure and HLA in healthy donors. Study findings and constraints: A few CMV-associated chains proved CMV antigen-specific in vitro.

The CDR3 consists of 14 residues. V was clipped by 4 bases and J by 3 bases; unmatched bases: 5. Germline CDR1 and CDR2: SGHRS and YFSETQ. Both 60 Vbeta primers and 13 Jbeta primers went into the PCR. Sequenced by immunoSEQ multiplex PCR; TCRdb stores in-frame clones only, minus some. This table holds around 120,000 clones, 75% to 90% found once. The clonotype comes from a female donor in good health and CMV-seropositive. The sample consisted of PBMCs. The chain uses TRBV5-1 and TRBJ2-7; TRBD1 matches at 9 bases. The CDR3 DNA reads as TGCGCCAGCAGCCCAGAGACAGGGGGCTACGAGCAGTACTTC. Its translation: CASSPETGGYEQYF.